Listed below are T cell receptor beta chains from one sample, sequenced in a study of T cells in Graves' hyperthyroidism and ophthalmopathy. Using its own MiXCR run on the multiplex PCR reads, TCRdb lists one record per CDR3 protein. Counted here are about 420,000 distinct CDR3 sequences, 15% to 18% occurring once; the ten biggest clones make up around 14%. Sequences were obtained from blood. All receptors come from a young woman with Graves' hyperthyroidism. CDR3s include the opening cysteine and the closing phenylalanine or tryptophan. The D gene is left open where the match is weak. Rows give clone size only sometimes, using once, few, many, or a class for an expanded clone.

size,length,D,V,J,CDR3,DNA
.,15,TRBD2,TRBV19,TRBJ2-2,CASSRREGRAGELFF,TGTGCCAGTAGTAGACGGGAGGGCCGCGCCGGGGAGCTGTTTTTT
many,14,TRBD1,TRBV20-1,TRBJ2-2,CSATKDRGRGELFF,TGCAGTGCTACAAAAGACAGGGGGCGAGGGGAGCTGTTTTTT
few,16,.,TRBV19,TRBJ1-1,CASSIANLQGKAEAFF,TGTGCCAGTAGTATAGCCAACCTTCAGGGGAAGGCTGAAGCTTTCTTT
few,14,.,TRBV12-3/TRBV12-4,TRBJ1-4,CANSLMAGDEKLFF,TGTGCCAACAGTTTAATGGCAGGGGATGAAAAACTGTTTTTT
many,13,.,TRBV29-1,TRBJ2-5,CSVDDHGGETQYF,TGCAGCGTTGACGATCACGGGGGTGAGACCCAGTACTTC
.,14,.,TRBV15,TRBJ2-5,CATSREGSWETQYF,TGTGCCACCAGCAGAGAGGGTAGCTGGGAGACCCAGTACTTC
many,15,.,TRBV7-3,TRBJ2-1,CASSLGGGLDNEQFF,TGTGCCAGCAGCTTAGGGGGGGGGCTCGACAATGAGCAGTTCTTC
many,15,TRBD1,TRBV7-2,TRBJ1-5,CASSDTGGVNQPQHF,TGTGCCAGCAGCGATACAGGGGGAGTTAATCAGCCCCAGCATTTT
many,13,TRBD1,TRBV29-1,TRBJ1-5,CSVRTGGNQPQHF,TGCAGCGTCAGGACAGGGGGCAATCAGCCCCAGCATTTT
many,11,.,TRBV6-1,TRBJ2-7,CASSEVGEQYF,TGTGCCAGCAGTGAAGTGGGGGAGCAGTACTTC
many,15,.,TRBV6-1,TRBJ2-2,CASADRTEGAGELFF,TGTGCCAGCGCCGATCGGACAGAAGGGGCCGGGGAGCTGTTTTTT
.,17,.,TRBV2,TRBJ1-5,CASSESLFRSDVQPQHF,TGTGCCAGCAGTGAGTCTCTTTTTCGATCGGATGTGCAGCCCCAGCATTTT
many,11,.,TRBV12-3/TRBV12-4,TRBJ1-2,CASSLGYGYTF,TGTGCCAGCAGCTTAGGTTATGGCTACACCTTC
many,16,TRBD1,TRBV13,TRBJ1-5,CASSLGPGGSNQPQHF,TGTGCCAGCAGCTTAGGCCCAGGGGGGAGCAATCAGCCCCAGCATTTT